This TCR beta chain appears in the sequencing data of a study of radiation and T cells in renal cell carcinoma. Profiled with immunoSEQ multiplex PCR; TCRdb holds only in-frame clones, not every one. The table has tens of thousands of clones, about 74% seen once; the top ten hold over 5.5%. Time point described: blood 4 weeks post-SBRT, at nephrectomy. Treatment described: 15 Gy SBRT to primary tumor, nephrectomy 4 weeks later. After SBRT, blood was collected at 2 and 4 weeks, plus baseline. Note on this clone: The antigen is not known.

Study results and caveats: Baseline intratumoral clonotype presence is unknown without pretreatment biopsies. Top tumor clonotypes rose in blood 2 weeks post-radiation, then contracted.

This receptor was identified in a man aged 60 to 75 with renal cell carcinoma. Sequences were derived from blood, sampled from a patient whose treatment included radiotherapy and nephrectomy.

CDR3 bases: TGTGCCAGTAATGTGGGCGGGTACAATGAGCAGTTCTTC. Translating it yields CASNVGGYNEQFF. The V call is TRBV19, the J call TRBJ2-1, with D tentatively TRBD2 (5 bases). V lost 7 bases, J lost 4 bases, and 11 bases lay in between. The CDR3 spans 13 residues. Germline V CDR1 and CDR2: LNHDA, SQIVND (reference sequence).